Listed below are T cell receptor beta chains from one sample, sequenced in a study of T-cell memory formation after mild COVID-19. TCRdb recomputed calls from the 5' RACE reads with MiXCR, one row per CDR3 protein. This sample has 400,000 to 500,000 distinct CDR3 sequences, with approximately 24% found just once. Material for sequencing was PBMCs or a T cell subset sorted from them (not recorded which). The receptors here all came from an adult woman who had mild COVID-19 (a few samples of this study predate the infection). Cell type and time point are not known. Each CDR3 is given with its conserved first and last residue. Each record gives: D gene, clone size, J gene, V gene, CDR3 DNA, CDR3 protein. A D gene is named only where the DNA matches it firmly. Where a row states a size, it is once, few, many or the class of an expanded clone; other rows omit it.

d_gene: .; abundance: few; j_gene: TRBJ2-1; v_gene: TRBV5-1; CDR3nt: TGCGCCAGCAGCTTCCAGGCCCGGGTAATTGTCGATGAGCAGTTCTTC; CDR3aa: CASSFQARVIVDEQFF
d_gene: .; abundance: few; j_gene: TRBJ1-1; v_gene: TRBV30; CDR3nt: TGTGCCTGGAGTCGATCGCTCACTGAAGCTTTCTTT; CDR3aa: CAWSRSLTEAFF
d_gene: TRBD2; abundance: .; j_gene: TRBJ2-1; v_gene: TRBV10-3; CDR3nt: TGTGCCATCGCCGGACTAGCGGGATCGGGCAATGAGCAGTTCTTC; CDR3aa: CAIAGLAGSGNEQFF
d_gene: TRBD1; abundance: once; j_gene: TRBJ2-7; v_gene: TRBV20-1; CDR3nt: TGCAGTGCTAGTGACAGGGGGCCCTACGAGCAGTACTTC; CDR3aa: CSASDRGPYEQYF
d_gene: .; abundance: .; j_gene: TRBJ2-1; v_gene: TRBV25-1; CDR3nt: TGTGCCAGCAGTGAATTCGTCGTTGATGAGCAGTTCTTC; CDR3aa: CASSEFVVDEQFF
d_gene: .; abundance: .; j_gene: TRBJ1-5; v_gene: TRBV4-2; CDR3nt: TGTGCCAGCAGCCAAGATGGGGCGGCTGATCAGCCCCAGCATTTT; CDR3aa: CASSQDGAADQPQHF
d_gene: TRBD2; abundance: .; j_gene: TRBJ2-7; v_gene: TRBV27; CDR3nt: TGTGCCAGCAGTACCGGGGGGGGGGACTACGAGCAGTACTTC; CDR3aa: CASSTGGGDYEQYF
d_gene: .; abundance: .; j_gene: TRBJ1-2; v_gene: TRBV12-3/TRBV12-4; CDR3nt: TGTGCCAGCAGCTTCGGGACTGGGTATGGCTACACCTTC; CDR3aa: CASSFGTGYGYTF
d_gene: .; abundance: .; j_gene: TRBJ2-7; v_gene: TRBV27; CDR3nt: TGTGCCAGCAGCACCTCGGGGGAGCAGTACTTC; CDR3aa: CASSTSGEQYF
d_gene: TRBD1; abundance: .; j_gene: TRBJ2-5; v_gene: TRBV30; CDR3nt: TGTGCCTGGAGTGCAGGGACAGGGGGAAAGACCCAGTACTTC; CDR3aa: CAWSAGTGGKTQYF
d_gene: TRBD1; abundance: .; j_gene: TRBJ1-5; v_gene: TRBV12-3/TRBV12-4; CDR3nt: TGTGCCAGCAGTACGACAGGGGGTCAGCCCCAGCATTTT; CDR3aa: CASSTTGGQPQHF
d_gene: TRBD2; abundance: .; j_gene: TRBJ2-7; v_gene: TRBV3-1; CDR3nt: TGTGCCAGCAGACAGCAGGCGGGAGGGGGTGAGCAGTACTTC; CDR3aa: CASRQQAGGGEQYF
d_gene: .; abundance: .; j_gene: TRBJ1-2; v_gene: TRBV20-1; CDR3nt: TGCAGTGCCCCGACCCCTCGGTATGGCTACACCTTC; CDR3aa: CSAPTPRYGYTF
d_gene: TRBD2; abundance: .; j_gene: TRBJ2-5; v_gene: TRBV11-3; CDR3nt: TGTGCCAGCAGCTCTGTGACTAGCGGGAGACAGACCCAGTACTTC; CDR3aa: CASSSVTSGRQTQYF
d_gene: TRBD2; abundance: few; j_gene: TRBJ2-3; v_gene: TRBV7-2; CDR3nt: TGTGCTAATAAAGAACCCGAGCGGGAGCGAGGCACAGATACGCAGTATTTT; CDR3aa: CANKEPERERGTDTQYF
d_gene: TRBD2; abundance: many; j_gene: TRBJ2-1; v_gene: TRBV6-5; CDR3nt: TGTGCCAGCAGTTACTCGATGATCGGGACTAGCGGGAGATATGAGCAGTTCTTC; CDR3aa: CASSYSMIGTSGRYEQFF
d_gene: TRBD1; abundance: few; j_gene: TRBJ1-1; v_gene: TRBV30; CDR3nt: TGTGCCTGGAGTATGGGACAGGGGGGATACACTGAAGCTTTCTTT; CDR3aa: CAWSMGQGGYTEAFF
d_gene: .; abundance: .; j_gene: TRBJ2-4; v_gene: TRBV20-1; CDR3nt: TGCAGTGCTAGAGAGCTAGCCAAAAACATTCAGTACTTC; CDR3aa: CSARELAKNIQYF
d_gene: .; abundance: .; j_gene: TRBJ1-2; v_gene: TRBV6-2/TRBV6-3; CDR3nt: TGTGCCAGCAGATCTGGACACATTGTTCATGGCTACACCTTC; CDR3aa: CASRSGHIVHGYTF
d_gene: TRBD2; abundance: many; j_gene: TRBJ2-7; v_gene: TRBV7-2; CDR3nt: TGTGCCAGCAGAGCGGGGGGCCCCTACGAGCAGTACTTC; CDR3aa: CASRAGGPYEQYF
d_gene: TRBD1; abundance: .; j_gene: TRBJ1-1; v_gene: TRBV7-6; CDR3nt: TGTGCCAGCAGCGACAGGGGGCAGGCTGAAGCTTTCTTT; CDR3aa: CASSDRGQAEAFF
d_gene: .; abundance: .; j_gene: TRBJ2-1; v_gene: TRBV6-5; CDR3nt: TGTGCCAGCAGTTTCGGCCCCCGGGGTGGGGAGCAGTTCTTC; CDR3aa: CASSFGPRGGEQFF
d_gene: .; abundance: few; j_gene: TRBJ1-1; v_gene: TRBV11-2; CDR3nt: TGTGCCAGCATCAGTGGTTGGGGGAACACTGAAGCTTTCTTT; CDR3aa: CASISGWGNTEAFF
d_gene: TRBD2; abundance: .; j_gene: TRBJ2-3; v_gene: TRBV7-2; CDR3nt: TGTGCCAGCAGCTTGGAACGGACTAGCGGGAGAACAGATACGCAGTATTTT; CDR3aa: CASSLERTSGRTDTQYF
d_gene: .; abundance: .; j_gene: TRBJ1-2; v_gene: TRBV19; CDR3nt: TGTGCCAGTAGTATCTCAGGGATCCCATATGGCTACACCTTC; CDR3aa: CASSISGIPYGYTF
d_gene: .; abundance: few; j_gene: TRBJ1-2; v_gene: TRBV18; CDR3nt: TGTGCCAGCTCACCGGACTCCAGGGGTGCGGACTATGGCTACACCTTC; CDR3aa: CASSPDSRGADYGYTF
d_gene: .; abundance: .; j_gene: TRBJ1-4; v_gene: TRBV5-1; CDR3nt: TGCGCCAGCAGCCCCGGAGGGGTCCCGCGGGATGAAAAACTGTTTTTT; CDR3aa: CASSPGGVPRDEKLFF
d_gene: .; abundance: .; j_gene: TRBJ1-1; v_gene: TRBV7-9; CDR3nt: TGTGCCAGCAGCATGTCTGGACCCATGAACACTGAAGCTTTCTTT; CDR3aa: CASSMSGPMNTEAFF
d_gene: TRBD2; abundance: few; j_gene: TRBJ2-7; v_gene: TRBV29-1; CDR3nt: TGCAGCGTTGAAGAACCCAGCGGGAGGCCCCACGAGCAGTACTTC; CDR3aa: CSVEEPSGRPHEQYF
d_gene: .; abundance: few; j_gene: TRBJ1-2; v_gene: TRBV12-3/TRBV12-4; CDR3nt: TGTGCCAGCAGTTTATTCAGGGGACTCTATGGCTACACCTTC; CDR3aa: CASSLFRGLYGYTF
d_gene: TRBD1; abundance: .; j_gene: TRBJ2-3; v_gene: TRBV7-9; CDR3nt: TGTGCCAGCAGCTTAGGGTTACAGGGGGCAGATACGCAGTATTTT; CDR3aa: CASSLGLQGADTQYF
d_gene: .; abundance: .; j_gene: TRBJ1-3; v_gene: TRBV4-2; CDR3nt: TGTGCCAGCAGCCAATCAGCTGGAAACACCATATATTTT; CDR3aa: CASSQSAGNTIYF
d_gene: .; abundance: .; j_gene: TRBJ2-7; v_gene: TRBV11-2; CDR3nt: TGTGCCAGCAGCTTTATTCGGCGCTCGGGGGCCGAAATACCCCACGAGCAGTACTTC; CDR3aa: CASSFIRRSGAEIPHEQYF
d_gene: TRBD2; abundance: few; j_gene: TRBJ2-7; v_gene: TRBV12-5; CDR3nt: TGTGCTAGTGGTTTGTCTAGTAGCGGGAGGGCTTACGAGCAGTACTTC; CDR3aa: CASGLSSSGRAYEQYF
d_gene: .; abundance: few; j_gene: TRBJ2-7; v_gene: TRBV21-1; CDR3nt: TGTGCCAGGATTAGGACTAGCGGGAGAGTCGAGCAGTACTTC; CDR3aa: CARIRTSGRVEQYF
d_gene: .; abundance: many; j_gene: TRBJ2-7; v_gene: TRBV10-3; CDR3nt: TGTGCCATCAGTGATCTGGGTGGCTACGAGCAGTACTTC; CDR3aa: CAISDLGGYEQYF
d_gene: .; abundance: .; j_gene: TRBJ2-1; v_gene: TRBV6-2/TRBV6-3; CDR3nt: TGTGCCAGCAGTTACTGGTATGATGAGCAGTTCTTC; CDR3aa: CASSYWYDEQFF
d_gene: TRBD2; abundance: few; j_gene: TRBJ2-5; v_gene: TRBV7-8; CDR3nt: TGTGCCAGCAGCTTAGCGCCCCTTGGCGGGAGGGAGGAGACCCAGTACTTC; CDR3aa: CASSLAPLGGREETQYF
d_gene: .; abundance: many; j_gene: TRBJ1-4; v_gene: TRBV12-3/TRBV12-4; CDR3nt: TGTGCCAGCAGTTTTGGGGGTAGGGCTAATGAAAAACTGTTTTTT; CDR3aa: CASSFGGRANEKLFF
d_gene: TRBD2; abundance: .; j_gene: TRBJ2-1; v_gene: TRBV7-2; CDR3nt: TGTGCCAGCAGCTTAGCGGGCGCTAGCGGGAACAATGAGCAGTTCTTC; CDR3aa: CASSLAGASGNNEQFF
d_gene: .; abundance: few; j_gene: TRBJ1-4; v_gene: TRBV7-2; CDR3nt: TGTGCCAGCAGCTCAAGACCCATTGCAACTAATGAAAAACTGTTTTTT; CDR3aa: CASSSRPIATNEKLFF
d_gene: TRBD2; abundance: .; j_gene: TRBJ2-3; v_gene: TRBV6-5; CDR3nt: TGTGCCAGCAGCCCACACCAAGCGGGGAAGACAGATACGCAGTATTTT; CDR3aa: CASSPHQAGKTDTQYF
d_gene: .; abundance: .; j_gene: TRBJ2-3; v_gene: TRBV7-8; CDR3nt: TGTGCCAGCAGCTTAGAGGGGGGAGACACAGATACGCAGTATTTT; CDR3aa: CASSLEGGDTDTQYF
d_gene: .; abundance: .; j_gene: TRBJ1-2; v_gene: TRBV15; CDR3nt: TGTGCCACCAGCAGAGAGACGGCTAACTATGGCTACACCTTC; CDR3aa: CATSRETANYGYTF
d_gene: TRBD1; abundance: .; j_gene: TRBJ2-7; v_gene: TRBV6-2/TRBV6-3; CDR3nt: TGTGCCAGCAGTAACAGGGGTTCCTACGAGCAGTACTTC; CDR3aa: CASSNRGSYEQYF
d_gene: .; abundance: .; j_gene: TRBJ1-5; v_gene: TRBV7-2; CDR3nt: TGTGCCAGCAGCTTAAAGGTGGGCAATCAGCCCCAGCATTTT; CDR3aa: CASSLKVGNQPQHF
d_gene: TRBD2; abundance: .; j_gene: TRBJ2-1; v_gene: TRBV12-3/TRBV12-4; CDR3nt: TGTGCCAGCAGTTTATCGGGCGGGAGATCCTACAATGAGCAGTTCTTC; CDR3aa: CASSLSGGRSYNEQFF
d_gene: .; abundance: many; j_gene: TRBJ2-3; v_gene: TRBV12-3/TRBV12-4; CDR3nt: TGTGCCAGCAGTTTAGATCGGGGAAGCACAGATACGCAGTATTTT; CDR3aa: CASSLDRGSTDTQYF
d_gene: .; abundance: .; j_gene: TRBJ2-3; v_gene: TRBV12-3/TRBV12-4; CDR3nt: TGTGCCAGCAGGGAGGGAACAGATACGCAGTATTTT; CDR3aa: CASREGTDTQYF
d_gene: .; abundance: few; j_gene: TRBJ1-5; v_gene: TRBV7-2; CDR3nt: TGTGCCAGCAGCTTAGCACCAGGGAGCAATCAGCCCCAGCATTTT; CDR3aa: CASSLAPGSNQPQHF
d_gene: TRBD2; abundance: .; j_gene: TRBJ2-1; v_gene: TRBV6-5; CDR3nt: TGTGCCAGCAGTTACGGTCTAGCGGGGGGGTTTACCCATTACAATGAGCAGTTCTTC; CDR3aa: CASSYGLAGGFTHYNEQFF